The T cell receptor beta chain described here comes from a study of graft-versus-host responses after intestinal transplantation. Study-level information: Recipients had multivisceral, liver-intestinal, or isolated intestinal transplants. All recipients were given anti-thymocyte globulin induction, and tacrolimus and steroids were then administered for around three years.

V trimming: 7 bases; J trimming: 7 bases; junction bases outside the gene matches: 8. This CDR3 region has 14 residues. In germline, CDR1 is MGHDK, CDR2 SYGVNS. Repertoires were generated with immunoSEQ multiplex PCR, while TCRdb's copy carries only in-frame clones and drops some. Of approximately 100,000 clones listed, 93% are singletons. Of note for this clone: Its target is not known.

Regarding the study as a whole: GvH clones were identified in recipient marrow, with some first appearing in ileum or blood.

The chain recombines TRBV25-1 with TRBJ2-1, with 9 bases fitting TRBD2. Material: unstimulated CD8+ T cells sorted from spleen or lymph node cells, obtained before intestinal transplant. This TCR was recovered from a human donor who received an intestinal transplant. The CDR3 DNA reads TGTGCCAGCATCCGACTAGCGGAGCTAAATGAGCAGTTCTTC. It translates to CASIRLAELNEQFF.